The 23 T cell receptor beta chains listed next were all sequenced from one sample in a study of spatial heterogeneity in lung cancer. TCRdb reanalysed the 5' RACE reads using MiXCR and keeps one entry per CDR3 protein. Of 39,000 or so distinct CDR3 sequences listed, 7.5% are singletons. Time point meaning: sample taken at primary tumor resection. The sample here was PBMCs, taken at surgery. These TCRs come from a male donor with early-stage non-small cell lung cancer.

This clonotype was seen a few times. The V and J genes are TRBV20-1 and TRBJ2-1; a possible D gene is TRBD2 (6 bases). V was cut by 5 bases and J by 5 bases, with 22 bases left in between. In germline, CDR1 is DFQATT, CDR2 SNEGSKA (reference sequence). CDR3 length: 16 residues. CDR3 bases: TGCAGTGCTCAGCCGGGGACTCCCTCGGCGAACAATGAGCAGTTCTTC. This gives the protein CSAQPGTPSANNEQFF.

This chain joins TRBV4-2 and TRBJ1-2; 7 bases map to TRBD1. The CDR3 spans 15 residues. V lost 4 bases, J lost 5 bases, and 10 bases stayed unmatched. CDR1 and CDR2 (germline): LGHNA, YNFKEQ. CDR3 sequence: CASSPVRDSKYGYTF. CDR3 DNA sequence: TGTGCCAGCAGCCCTGTCCGGGACAGCAAATATGGCTACACCTTC.

This clonotype was detected a few times. The chain recombines TRBV5-1 with TRBJ1-2; no clear D gene. Per germline, CDR1 SGHRS and CDR2 YFSETQ. The CDR3 contains 13 residues. The V and J ends lost 0 bases and 3 bases respectively, with 6 bases between them. The chain's CDR3 is CASSLVGDYGYTF. The CDR3 coding sequence is TGCGCCAGCAGCTTGGTCGGGGACTATGGCTACACCTTC.

This clonotype showed up many times. The chain is built from TRBV7-9 and TRBJ1-3; D is uncertain. This CDR3 is built from 16 residues. CDR1 and CDR2 (germline): SEHNR, FQNEAQ (reference sequence). The V end was cut by 2 bases, the J end by 2 bases, with 13 bases between. The CDR3 sequence is CASSLIGGRTGNTIYF. DNA for the CDR3: TGTGCCAGCAGCTTAATAGGAGGGCGCACTGGAAACACCATATATTTT.

This clonotype was detected many times. This chain uses TRBV7-9 with TRBJ1-6; unclear D gene. The CDR3 consists of 15 residues. Trimming pared 1 base from V and 9 bases from J, leaving 13 bases between. CDR1 SEHNR and CDR2 FQNEAQ come from the germline V gene (reference sequence). CDR3 residues: CASSLEGLLSSPLHF. CDR3 coding DNA: TGTGCCAGCAGCTTAGAGGGCCTCCTAAGTTCACCCCTCCACTTT.

This clonotype was picked up many times. This chain uses TRBV5-6 with TRBJ2-7, with 10 bases that match TRBD1. The CDR3 is 13 residues long. Germline trimming cut 4 bases from V and 6 bases from J; bases unmatched to any gene: 4. The germline V gene encodes CDR1 SGHDT and CDR2 YYEEEE. DNA of the CDR3: TGTGCCAGCAGCACGGGACAGGGGACCGAGCAGTACTTC. This encodes CASSTGQGTEQYF.

This clonotype was counted ten times or more. The J gene is TRBJ1-1, the V gene TRBV6-5; D remains unclear. Per the germline V gene, CDR1 is MNHEY and CDR2 is SVGAGI. Trimming removed 0 bases from V and 1 base from J, with 9 bases in between. This CDR3 is built from 15 residues. CDR3 nucleotides: TGTGCCAGCAGTTACTCGGGCACAGAGAACACTGAAGCTTTCTTT. This encodes CASSYSGTENTEAFF.

This clonotype showed up many times. V is TRBV20-1 and J is TRBJ2-1; 10 bases agree with TRBD2. The V and J ends lost 4 bases and 4 bases, in that order; junction bases with no gene match: 7. Per germline, CDR1 DFQATT and CDR2 SNEGSKA (reference sequence). This CDR3 is built from 15 residues. DNA for the CDR3: TGCAGTGCTACCCCTAGCGGGGGCAAGTACAATGAGCAGTTCTTC. As protein: CSATPSGGKYNEQFF.

This chain uses TRBV5-6 with TRBJ2-2, with TRBD2 matching over 7 bases. The V gene end was trimmed by 1 base and the J gene end by 6 bases; junction bases not matched to a gene: 3. The CDR3 contains 14 residues. CDR1 and CDR2 (germline): SGHDT, YYEEEE. DNA for the CDR3: TGTGCCAGCAGCTTGCAGCGGGGAGCCGGGGAGCTGTTTTTT. It codes for CASSLQRGAGELFF.

This clonotype occurred many times. V usage is TRBV28 and J usage is TRBJ2-5; no clear D. Germline V gene data show CDR1 as MDHEN and CDR2 as SYDVKM. Trimming removed 6 bases from V and 4 bases from J, with 15 bases in between. The CDR3 is made up of 14 amino acids. This CDR3 is CASSTTASGETQYF. In DNA form, the CDR3 reads TGTGCCAGCAGCACCACAGCCTCCGGAGAGACCCAGTACTTC.

This clonotype appeared many times. The chain uses TRBV12-3 or TRBV12-4 and TRBJ2-1, with 8 bases lining up with TRBD2. This CDR3 comprises 15 residues. V trimming: 5 bases; J trimming: 4 bases; junction bases outside the gene matches: 7. CDR3 nucleotide sequence: TGTGCCAGCAGTCAGACTAGCGAGGCATACAATGAGCAGTTCTTC. Its translation: CASSQTSEAYNEQFF.

This clonotype was seen once. The V call is TRBV5-1, the J call TRBJ2-1, with 11 bases matching TRBD2. V gave up 5 bases and J gave up 7 bases; unmatched junction bases: 11. Germline V gives CDR1 SGHRS, CDR2 YFSETQ. This CDR3 has 16 residues. The CDR3 spells CASSFPIAGGPNEQFF. The CDR3 nucleotides read TGCGCCAGCAGTTTCCCAATAGCGGGGGGGCCTAATGAGCAGTTCTTC.

This clonotype was seen repeatedly, ten times or more. J is TRBJ2-5 and V is TRBV6-5, with 8 positions matching TRBD1. The CDR3 runs 14 residues. The V and J ends lost 6 bases and 4 bases, in that order; junction bases with no gene match: 7. Germline lookup yields CDR1 MNHEY and CDR2 SVGAGI. The CDR3: CASRAGGIGETQYF. In DNA form, the CDR3 reads TGTGCCAGCAGGGCAGGGGGCATTGGAGAGACCCAGTACTTC.

This clonotype was detected many times. This chain connects TRBV5-1 to TRBJ2-1; D might be TRBD1 or TRBD2, each matching 5 bases. V lost 4 bases and J lost 8, with 19 bases in between. The CDR3 is 15 residues long. Germline V gene data show CDR1 as SGHRS and CDR2 as YFSETQ. In DNA form, the CDR3 reads TGCGCCAGCAGCCCGGAGGACCCACTAGGGGATGAGCAGTTCTTC. It encodes CASSPEDPLGDEQFF.

Many counts were recorded for this clonotype. V and J are TRBV30 and TRBJ2-7; D not resolved. The V gene lost 2 bases and the J gene lost 6 bases, with 20 bases spanning the gap. This CDR3 contains 15 residues. In germline, CDR1 is GTSNPN, CDR2 SVGIG (reference sequence). Here the CDR3 reads CAWSPPSSQAAEQYF. CDR3 DNA: TGTGCCTGGAGTCCCCCCAGTAGCCAGGCGGCCGAGCAGTACTTC.

This clonotype was observed many times. The chain joins TRBV20-1 to TRBJ2-1, with 10 bases lining up with TRBD1. The J segment lost 5 bases and the V segment lost 4 bases, leaving 5 bases of the junction unmatched. Germline CDR1 and CDR2: DFQATT and SNEGSKA (reference sequence). This CDR3 is built from 14 residues. The chain's CDR3 is CSATGQGDNNEQFF. CDR3 sequence (DNA): TGCAGTGCTACTGGACAGGGGGACAACAATGAGCAGTTCTTC.

Ten or more counts support this clonotype. This chain uses TRBV12-3 or TRBV12-4 with TRBJ2-3, with D maybe TRBD1 (6 bases). This CDR3 comprises 17 residues. V was pared by 8 bases and J by 4 bases, with 25 bases between. The CDR3 coding sequence is TGTGCCAGCGTCACCGGCCGGGGCAGGGGTTTTCCAGATACGCAGTATTTT. As protein: CASVTGRGRGFPDTQYF.

The sample holds many counts of this clonotype. This chain connects TRBV12-3 or TRBV12-4 to TRBJ1-2; D unclear. Between the trimmed V and J ends, which lost 5 bases and 1 base, there was a span of 8 bases. The CDR3 extends over 13 amino acids. The CDR3 DNA reads as TGTGCCAGCAGTCCCACAGTTAACTATGGCTACACCTTC. Protein: CASSPTVNYGYTF.

In this sample, this clonotype turned up many times. The chain employs TRBV12-3 or TRBV12-4 and TRBJ2-4; 7 nucleotides agree with TRBD2. The V gene end was trimmed by 4 bases and the J gene end by 7 bases; junction bases not matched to a gene: 7. The CDR3 runs to 14 residues. CDR3 in amino acids: CASSWDYLSNIQYF. The CDR3 bases are TGTGCCAGCAGTTGGGACTACCTATCGAACATTCAGTACTTC.

This clonotype was seen more than once but under ten times. The chain has TRBV28 and TRBJ2-7, with a tentative D call TRBD1 (6 bases). Trimming removed 6 bases at V and 5 bases at J, with 20 bases between. CDR1 MDHEN and CDR2 SYDVKM come from the germline V gene. CDR3 length: 15 residues. The CDR3 protein is CASSSPTGTPHEQYV. DNA for the CDR3: TGTGCCAGCAGCTCCCCTACCGGGACACCCCACGAGCAGTACGTC.

This clonotype was detected only a few times. This rearrangement joins TRBV6-2 or TRBV6-3 to TRBJ1-5, with D unclear. The CDR3 is made up of 18 amino acids. The V end was cut by 0 bases, the J end by 3 bases, with 18 bases between. The germline V gene has CDR1 MNHEY and CDR2 SVGEGT. CDR3: CASSYSTRANPFNQPQHF. The DNA of the CDR3 is TGTGCCAGCAGTTACTCGACGCGCGCGAATCCCTTCAATCAGCCCCAGCATTTT.

The chain employs TRBV13 and TRBJ2-3, with 12 bases identical to TRBD2. Trimming cost V 5 bases and J 5 bases; bases outside gene matches: 5. This CDR3 comprises 15 residues. In germline, CDR1 is PRHDT, CDR2 FYEKMQ (reference sequence). CDR3: CASSTPSGRGDTQYF. CDR3 nucleotides: TGTGCCAGCAGCACGCCTAGCGGGAGGGGAGATACGCAGTATTTT.

At least ten counts were recorded for this clonotype. Its ends do not fully match the called genes, so a read error is possible. The chain couples TRBV7-7 to TRBJ2-1; TRBD2 matches 8 bases. The CDR3 runs 16 residues. CDR1 SSHAT and CDR2 FNYEAQ come from the germline V gene (reference sequence). The CDR3 loop is CASSPKGVAGRTEQFF. CDR3 bases: TGTGCTAGCAGCCCGAAAGGAGTAGCGGGGAGGACTGAGCAGTTCTTC. Together with reference TRBV7-7 and TRBJ2-1, the CDR3 gives the full variable domain: GAGVSQSPRYKVTKRGQDVTLRCDPISSHATLYWYQQALGQGPEFLTYFNYEAQPDKSGLPSDRFSAERPEGSISTLTIQRTEQRDSAMYRCASSPKGVAGRTEQFFGPGTRLTVL.